Included here is one T cell receptor beta chain sequence, with context. Original methodology: Estimates of nucleated cell counts were drawn from the amplification of reference gene primers. TCRdb keeps only in-frame clones here, not all; method: immunoSEQ multiplex PCR. The V and J calls and clone size come from that table; D and trimming were worked out from the DNA. Counted here are approximately 270,000 clones, 91% occurring once; the ten biggest clones make up around 1.3%. The source of the sample is a study of blood T cell repertoires in COVID-19. The CDR3 sequence is 18 residues long. Trimming at V came to 0 bases and at J to 6 bases, leaving 10 bases not matched to a gene. Germline V gene lookup returns CDR1 LGHNA and CDR2 YSLEER.

This receptor was identified in a human donor in a cohort exposed to, infected with or recovered from COVID-19 (not recorded which). The donor label of this sample is uncertain. The V call is TRBV4-3, the J call TRBJ2-3; 12 bases are shared with TRBD2. Sample: PBMCs or T cells enriched from blood (not recorded which). CDR3 nucleotide sequence: TGCGCCAGCAGCCAAGATCTTGTTCCTAGCGGGGGGGCGGATACGCAGTATTTT. It yields the protein CASSQDLVPSGGADTQYF.